The present TCR beta chain was sequenced within a study of blood T cell repertoires in COVID-19. Study-wide background: PBMCs, B-cell-depleted T cells, or T cells provided the cDNA or gDNA that made up the material.

TCRdb's copy holds only in-frame clones and misses some; the assay was immunoSEQ multiplex PCR. The table has around 78,000 clones, roughly 91% seen once. The CDR3 is 13 residues long. Germline trimming cut 6 bases from V and 4 bases from J; bases unmatched to any gene: 0. The V gene's germline CDR1 is ENHRY and CDR2 SYGVKD. This clonotype originated in a woman aged 45-65 years with acute COVID-19. The V call is TRBV10-3, the J call TRBJ2-3, with TRBD2 matching 11 bases. The sample taken for sequencing was PBMCs or T cells enriched from blood (not recorded which). The DNA of the CDR3 is TGTGCCATCAGGACTAGCGGGGCAGATACGCAGTATTTT. It is translated as CAIRTSGADTQYF.